Following are 31 T cell receptor beta chains from one sample sequenced in a study of blood T cell repertoires in COVID-19. Profiled with immunoSEQ multiplex PCR; TCRdb holds only in-frame clones, not every one. The sample has about 260,000 clones; over 80% are singletons. Sequencing used peripheral blood. The origin of the receptors is a woman aged 65 to 85 with COVID-19, enrolled during active disease.

This sequence joins TRBV29-1 and TRBJ1-1; maybe TRBD1 (6 bases). The germline V and J ends were trimmed by 1 base and 11 bases, with 20 bases remaining between them. The CDR3 has 14 residues. Germline-derived CDR1 and CDR2 are SQVTM and ANQGSEA. Here the CDR3 reads CSVEGPGQPNSAFF. In DNA, the CDR3 is TGCAGCGTTGAAGGCCCTGGACAGCCCAATAGCGCTTTCTTT.

This rearrangement joins TRBV19 to TRBJ2-1; 13 bases line up with TRBD2. CDR1 LNHDA and CDR2 SQIVND come from the germline V gene (reference sequence). The CDR3 spans 16 residues. V was pared by 0 bases and J by 6 bases, with 2 bases of the junction left unmatched. The CDR3 protein is CASSIDRLAGGNEQFF. Written as DNA, the CDR3 is TGTGCCAGTAGTATAGATCGACTAGCGGGAGGCAATGAGCAGTTCTTC.

The CDR3 sequence: CASSSGQGQPQHF. Written as DNA, the CDR3 is TGTGCCAGCAGCTCCGGACAGGGCCAGCCCCAGCATTTT. This chain joins TRBV7-3 and TRBJ1-5, with TRBD1 matching 8 bases. V was pared by 4 bases and J by 7 bases, with 3 bases of the junction left unmatched. The CDR3 has 13 residues. CDR1 is SGHTA, CDR2 FQGTGA, per germline.

The rearrangement joins TRBV5-4 to TRBJ2-7, with D maybe TRBD2 (6 bases). CDR3 length: 16 residues. The germline CDR1 and CDR2 sequences are SGHNT and YYREEE (reference sequence). The V end lost 0 bases, the J end lost 0 bases, and 13 bases lay between the germline ends. CDR3 nucleotide sequence: TGTGCCAGCAGCTTGGTGGGGGGAGGACTCTCCTACGAGCAGTACTTC. Translated: CASSLVGGGLSYEQYF.

CDR3 nucleotide sequence: TGTGCCAGCAGCCCCACGGGAATCGGGAGGGCCAATGAGCAGTTCTTC. Its protein is CASSPTGIGRANEQFF. The J gene is TRBJ2-1, the V gene TRBV4-2; 8 bases map to TRBD2. V lost 4 bases and J lost 6; bases outside the gene matches: 11. The germline V gene has CDR1 LGHNA and CDR2 YNFKEQ. The CDR3 extends over 16 amino acids.

The chain links TRBV5-1 to TRBJ2-7, with TRBD2 matching over 11 bases. Germline lookup yields CDR1 SGHRS and CDR2 YFSETQ. V lost 4 bases, J lost 3 bases, and 6 bases stayed unmatched. This CDR3 has 15 amino acids. CDR3 sequence (DNA): TGCGCCAGCAGCATTACTAGCGGGAGTAGCTACGAGCAGTACTTC. Protein: CASSITSGSSYEQYF.

The chain recombines TRBV6-6 with TRBJ2-3; 14 nucleotides align to TRBD2. This CDR3 has 16 amino acids. V lost 2 bases to trimming and J lost 4 bases; unmatched junction nucleotides: 2. The V gene's germline CDR1 is MNHNY and CDR2 SVGAGI (reference sequence). This CDR3 is CASSYGLAGGADTQYF. DNA of the CDR3: TGTGCCAGCAGTTACGGACTAGCGGGAGGAGCAGATACGCAGTATTTT.

The chain links TRBV27 to TRBJ1-5, with TRBD1 matching 7 bases. The CDR3 spans 15 residues. The germline gives CDR1 MNHEY, CDR2 SMNVEV (reference sequence). Germline trimming cut 6 bases from V and 3 bases from J; bases unmatched to any gene: 8. This CDR3 reads CASRTTGELNQPQHF. In DNA form, the CDR3 reads TGTGCCAGCAGAACTACAGGGGAACTCAATCAGCCCCAGCATTTT.

This rearrangement joins TRBV7-3 to TRBJ2-7; D perhaps matches TRBD1 (6 bases). Germline V lookup: CDR1 SGHTA, CDR2 FQGTGA. The V and J ends lost 5 bases and 0 bases respectively, with 17 bases between them. The CDR3 sequence is 16 residues long. In nucleotides, the CDR3 is TGTGCCAGCAGCCTATATGGGGGCGCTTTCTCCTACGAGCAGTACTTC. It codes for CASSLYGGAFSYEQYF.

The chain has TRBV28 and TRBJ1-1, with no clear D. The V end lost 6 bases, the J end lost 1 base, and 9 bases lay between the germline ends. In germline, CDR1 is MDHEN, CDR2 SYDVKM. This CDR3 has 13 residues. In nucleotides, the CDR3 is TGTGCCAGCAGCCGGGATCGGAACACTGAAGCTTTCTTT. The encoded protein is CASSRDRNTEAFF.

V usage is TRBV7-9 and J usage is TRBJ1-1; 7 nucleotides line up with TRBD1. With 5 bases clipped from V and 1 base from J, the junction kept 7 bases outside the gene matches. CDR3 length: 15 amino acids. CDR1 and CDR2 (germline): SEHNR, FQNEAQ (reference sequence). The CDR3 region is CASSTHRDRNTEAFF. CDR3 nucleotides: TGTGCCAGCAGCACCCACAGGGACAGGAACACTGAAGCTTTCTTT. Drawing the rest from reference TRBV7-9 and TRBJ1-1, the complete variable domain is DTGVSQNPRHKITKRGQNVTFRCDPISEHNRLYWYRQTLGQGPEFLTYFQNEAQLEKSRLLSDRFSAERPKGSFSTLEIQRTEQGDSAMYLCASSTHRDRNTEAFFGQGTRLTVV.

The rearrangement joins TRBV4-2 to TRBJ2-2; TRBD2 matches at 7 bases. The ends lost 4 bases at V and 4 bases at J; junction bases unmatched: 6. Germline CDR1 LGHNA, CDR2 YNFKEQ. The CDR3 loop spans 15 amino acids. The CDR3 loop reads CASSRSGILTGELFF. The CDR3 nucleotides are TGTGCCAGCAGCCGCAGCGGGATTCTCACCGGGGAGCTGTTTTTT.

The chain recombines TRBV30 with TRBJ1-5; D may be TRBD1 (5 bases). Germline-derived CDR1 and CDR2 are GTSNPN and SVGIG (reference sequence). V lost 5 bases to trimming and J lost 7 bases, with 18 bases between them. This CDR3 has 14 residues. The CDR3 is CAWSQGVSRQPQHF. The CDR3 DNA reads TGTGCCTGGTCCCAGGGTGTGTCGCGGCAGCCCCAGCATTTT.

On this clone: The germline gene is not matched at one end of the junction; a read error may be the cause. This chain joins TRBV6-2 or TRBV6-3 and TRBJ2-7; 13 bases line up with TRBD2. The V gene's germline CDR1 is MNHEY and CDR2 SVGEGT. The CDR3 consists of 14 residues. The CDR3 DNA reads TGTGCCAGCAGTCACTCCGGGACTAGCGGGAACACGAACTTC. This sequence encodes CASSHSGTSGNTNF.

The gene calls are TRBV2 and TRBJ1-2; possible D gene TRBD1, 5 bases. This CDR3 has 15 amino acids. The V and J ends lost 6 bases and 4 bases respectively, with 18 bases between them. CDR1 is SNHLY and CDR2 is FYNNEI in the germline V gene. This chain's CDR3 is CASSLPQGESYGYTF. The DNA for the CDR3 is TGTGCCAGCAGCCTACCCCAGGGTGAGTCCTATGGCTACACCTTC.

The rearrangement links TRBV24-1 to TRBJ2-3, with 7 bases identical to TRBD1. Germline V lookup: CDR1 KGHDR, CDR2 SFDVKD. The CDR3 has 14 amino acids. The V gene end was trimmed by 5 bases and the J gene end by 4 bases; junction bases not matched to a gene: 5. The CDR3 spells CATSAMDRSDTQYF. DNA of the CDR3: TGTGCCACCAGTGCCATGGACAGGTCAGATACGCAGTATTTT.

The chain employs TRBV6-5 and TRBJ2-7; TRBD1 is a possible D gene (6 bases). The CDR3 is 13 amino acids. The germline V gene has CDR1 MNHEY and CDR2 SVGAGI. With 8 bases removed from V and 4 bases from J, the gap between germline ends came to 15 bases. In nucleotides, the CDR3 is TGTGCCAGCTGCCAAGGACAGCCATACGAGCAGTACTTC. Its translation is CASCQGQPYEQYF.

The chain recombines TRBV7-8 with TRBJ2-7, with D perhaps TRBD2 (5 bases). The CDR3 has 17 residues. Trimming left V 5 bases short and J 5 bases short, with 25 bases between. Per germline, CDR1 SGHVS and CDR2 FQNEAQ. The CDR3 is CASSLIGRVTYFNEQYF. Here the CDR3 DNA reads TGTGCCAGCAGCCTCATCGGGCGGGTTACTTACTTTAACGAGCAGTACTTC.

J is TRBJ2-1 and V is TRBV5-1; TRBD2 matches at 13 bases. CDR3 length equals 16 residues. The germline CDR1 and CDR2 sequences are SGHRS and YFSETQ. J was trimmed by 7 bases and V by 5 bases; bases with no gene match: 9. The CDR3 spells CASRMTSGRILNEQFF. CDR3 sequence (DNA): TGCGCCAGCAGGATGACTAGCGGGAGGATTCTGAATGAGCAGTTCTTC.

This chain joins TRBV6-2 or TRBV6-3 and TRBJ2-2; D is unclear. Trimming shortened V by 0 bases and J by 2 bases, and 4 bases separated the two germline ends. The CDR3 is made up of 14 amino acids. Germline V gene lookup returns CDR1 MNHEY and CDR2 SVGEGT. This CDR3 reads CASSYSQNTGELFF. The CDR3 DNA reads as TGTGCCAGCAGTTACTCTCAAAACACCGGGGAGCTGTTTTTT.

The rearrangement uses TRBV12-3 or TRBV12-4 and TRBJ1-1; 10 nucleotides line up with TRBD1. J was trimmed by 6 bases and V by 5 bases; bases with no gene match: 3. This CDR3 has 13 amino acids. The CDR3 region has the DNA TGTGCCAGCAGTCGGACAGGGGGGTCTGAAGCTTTCTTT. It yields the protein CASSRTGGSEAFF.

This rearrangement joins TRBV24-1 to TRBJ2-7; TRBD1 matches 7 bases. With V trimmed by 4 bases and J by 0 bases, 8 bases remained unmatched. CDR3 size: 16 residues. Germline V gene sequence: CDR1 KGHDR, CDR2 SFDVKD. The CDR3 is CATSETTGVDSYEQYF. The CDR3 bases are TGTGCCACCAGTGAGACAACAGGGGTTGACTCCTACGAGCAGTACTTC.

This clone was seen a single time. The rearrangement uses TRBV19 and TRBJ1-5; tentatively, D is TRBD1 (5 bases). The V gene lost 10 bases and the J gene lost 7 bases, with 20 bases spanning the gap. There are 14 residues in the CDR3. In germline, CDR1 is LNHDA, CDR2 SQIVND (reference sequence). In DNA form, the CDR3 reads TGTGCCACCAGGGCGGGGTTTCGTCTCCAGCCCCAGCATTTT. It encodes CATRAGFRLQPQHF.

The rearrangement joins TRBV4-2 to TRBJ2-2; 12 bases are shared with TRBD2. J was trimmed by 4 bases and V by 1 base; bases with no gene match: 4. The CDR3 contains 17 residues. Germline values: CDR1 LGHNA, CDR2 YNFKEQ. In DNA form, the CDR3 reads TGTGCCAGCAGCCAAGCCCTAGCGGGAGGGCCCACCGGGGAGCTGTTTTTT. Residues: CASSQALAGGPTGELFF.

The rearrangement joins TRBV7-9 to TRBJ1-2; D is possibly TRBD1 (5 bases). The CDR3 has 13 amino acids. CDR1 is SEHNR, CDR2 FQNEAQ, per germline (reference sequence). The ends were cut back, 5 bases at V and 4 bases at J, with 11 bases in the middle. CDR3 residues: CASSTQVSYGYTF. The CDR3, as DNA: TGTGCCAGCAGCACACAGGTTAGCTATGGCTACACCTTC.

V and J are TRBV9 and TRBJ2-7, with a possible D match to TRBD2 (6 bases). Germline CDR1 SGDLS, CDR2 YYNGEE. The CDR3 extends over 17 amino acids. Trimming pared 0 bases from V and 7 bases from J, leaving 23 bases between. The CDR3 coding sequence is TGTGCCAGCAGCGTAGTCGGGGGAGGAGGACCTTCTTATGAGCAGTACTTC. It codes for CASSVVGGGGPSYEQYF.

This sequence joins TRBV6-5 and TRBJ2-7, with 8 bases fitting TRBD2. This CDR3 has 15 amino acids. In germline, CDR1 is MNHEY, CDR2 SVGAGI. J was trimmed by 6 bases and V by 8 bases; bases with no gene match: 15. The chain's CDR3 is CASGETSVGLGEQYF. CDR3 bases: TGTGCCAGCGGGGAGACTAGCGTCGGTCTGGGCGAGCAGTACTTC.

CDR3: CASSFPTSVYNEQFF. CDR3 in DNA: TGTGCCAGCAGCTTTCCGACTAGCGTTTACAATGAGCAGTTCTTC. The genes are TRBV11-3 and TRBJ2-1; 8 nucleotides align to TRBD2. CDR1 is SGHNT and CDR2 is YENEEA in the germline V gene. The CDR3 is made up of 15 amino acids. The trim removed 3 bases at V and 4 bases at J, leaving 5 bases unmatched.

The gene calls are TRBV28 and TRBJ1-2, with 7 bases that match TRBD1. After removal of 6 bases from V and 4 bases from J, the junction contained 5 bases not matched to a gene. The V gene's germline CDR1 is MDHEN and CDR2 SYDVKM. The CDR3 runs 13 residues. The CDR3 here is CASRSRDSYGYTF. The CDR3 DNA sequence: TGTGCCAGCAGGTCTCGGGACAGCTATGGCTACACCTTC.

J is TRBJ2-5 and V is TRBV19; TRBD2 aligns across 14 bases. The germline V gene encodes CDR1 LNHDA and CDR2 SQIVND (reference sequence). The CDR3 length is 15 residues. The J segment lost 5 bases and the V segment lost 4 bases, leaving 3 bases of the junction unmatched. The CDR3 sequence: CASSTGTSGSETQYF. DNA for the CDR3: TGTGCCAGTAGTACCGGGACTAGCGGGAGCGAGACCCAGTACTTC. Based on the CDR3 plus reference TRBV19 and TRBJ2-5, the full variable domain is DGGITQSPKYLFRKEGQNVTLSCEQNLNHDAMYWYRQDPGQGLRLIYYSQIVNDFQKGDIAEGYSVSREKKESFPLTVTSAQKNPTAFYLCASSTGTSGSETQYFGPGTRLLVL.

This chain's CDR3 is CASSRDRKLNQPQHF. DNA of the CDR3: TGTGCCAGCAGCCGGGACAGGAAGCTAAATCAGCCCCAGCATTTT. The J gene is TRBJ1-5, the V gene TRBV7-2, with 8 bases lining up with TRBD1. Germline V CDR1 and CDR2: SGHTA, FQGNSA. V dropped 5 bases and J dropped 4; count of bases not matched to a gene: 7. The CDR3 is 15 amino acids.